These 14 T cell receptor beta chains came from one sample sequenced in a study of T-cell reconstitution after alpha-beta-depleted transplantation in children. Unique molecular identifiers were incorporated when the TCRbeta library was constructed. TCRdb re-called the PCR reads through MiXCR, storing one row per CDR3 protein. Counted here are roughly 350,000 distinct CDR3 sequences, 10% occurring once; the ten biggest clones make up 2% to 3%. The sample here was PBMCs from the stem cell graft donor, taken from the stem cell graft. The receptor source for this set is a human donor who donated a stem cell graft to a child with acute lymphoblastic leukemia.

The chain has TRBV3-1 and TRBJ1-1; the D is unclear. The CDR3 spans 13 residues. V was clipped by 0 bases and J by 5 bases, with 7 bases between them. Germline assignment: CDR1 LGHDT and CDR2 YNNKEL (reference sequence). For the CDR3, the DNA is TGTGCCAGCAGCCAAGATGTAAAGACTGAAGCTTTCTTT. Translation: CASSQDVKTEAFF.

This clonotype was seen only a few times. The chain has TRBV2 and TRBJ1-5; 7 positions agree with TRBD1. The J segment lost 7 bases and the V segment lost 5 bases, leaving 11 bases of the junction unmatched. The germline V gene encodes CDR1 SNHLY and CDR2 FYNNEI. This CDR3 has 15 amino acids. The CDR3 DNA reads TGTGCCAGCAGTAAGGACAGGAGCAACGGGCAGCCCCAGCATTTT. Protein: CASSKDRSNGQPQHF.

The V and J genes are TRBV28 and TRBJ1-2, with D uncertain. Trimming shortened V by 6 bases and J by 0 bases, and 11 bases separated the two germline ends. Germline V gene data show CDR1 as MDHEN and CDR2 as SYDVKM. The CDR3 consists of 14 residues. The CDR3 coding sequence is TGTGCCAGCAGCCAAAGGAACACTAACTATGGCTACACCTTC. Amino acid sequence: CASSQRNTNYGYTF.

This rearrangement joins TRBV18 to TRBJ2-5; 8 nucleotides align to TRBD1. The trim removed 3 bases at V and 4 bases at J, leaving 7 bases unmatched. Germline loops: CDR1 KGHSH, CDR2 LQKENI. The CDR3 covers 15 residues. CDR3 loop: CASSPVVGTGETQYF. The CDR3, as DNA: TGTGCCAGCTCACCTGTCGTGGGGACAGGAGAGACCCAGTACTTC.

There are a few counts of this clonotype. The chain is built from TRBV7-2 and TRBJ2-3, with TRBD1 matching 7 bases. Germline trimming cut 6 bases from V and 2 bases from J; bases unmatched to any gene: 5. Germline assignment: CDR1 SGHTA and CDR2 FQGNSA. CDR3 length: 14 amino acids. CDR3 protein: CASRATGSTDTQYF. CDR3 DNA: TGTGCCAGCAGAGCGACAGGGTCCACAGATACGCAGTATTTT.

This clonotype was seen ten or more times. V usage is TRBV7-2 and J usage is TRBJ2-3; 7 nucleotides line up with TRBD2. The CDR3 contains 15 residues. Trimming at V came to 6 bases and at J to 5 bases, leaving 11 bases not matched to a gene. The V gene's germline CDR1 is SGHTA and CDR2 FQGNSA. CDR3 sequence reads: CASRRGGAKGDTQYF. The CDR3 DNA is TGTGCCAGCAGACGGGGAGGGGCCAAGGGAGATACGCAGTATTTT.

The chain is built from TRBV29-1 and TRBJ2-1, with 8 bases identical to TRBD2. This CDR3 is built from 13 residues. Per the germline V gene, CDR1 is SQVTM and CDR2 is ANQGSEA. The V and J ends lost 8 bases and 3 bases, in that order; junction bases with no gene match: 6. CDR3 region: CSTSGSFYNEQFF. The CDR3 coding sequence is TGCAGCACTAGCGGATCCTTCTACAATGAGCAGTTCTTC.

This clonotype was counted ten times or more. This chain connects TRBV4-1 to TRBJ1-4; TRBD1 matches 9 bases. The CDR3 consists of 17 residues. The germline gives CDR1 MGHRA, CDR2 YSYEKL. Unmatched junction bases numbered 10, after V lost 3 bases and J lost 5 bases. The CDR3 spells CASSHFPGQGQNEKLFF. The CDR3 DNA sequence: TGCGCCAGCAGCCATTTCCCGGGACAGGGACAAAATGAAAAACTGTTTTTT.

V is TRBV5-1 and J is TRBJ1-1, with 8 bases lining up with TRBD1. Losses at the gene ends were 0 bases for V and 5 bases for J; bases not matched to a gene: 24. In germline, CDR1 is SGHRS, CDR2 YFSETQ. CDR3 length: 21 residues. CDR3 nucleotides: TGCGCCAGCAGCTTGGAGGCTTTCCCCGGGACAGGCCTGAGGAAGGGTACTGAAGCTTTCTTT. Residues: CASSLEAFPGTGLRKGTEAFF.

This clonotype was picked up a small number of times. The CDR3 here is CASSAPPVAGGREQYF. The CDR3 DNA reads as TGTGCCAGCAGCGCCCCCCCCGTAGCGGGAGGTCGCGAGCAGTACTTC. The chain recombines TRBV6-1 with TRBJ2-7; the match to TRBD2 covers 10 bases. The CDR3 covers 16 residues. The V gene end was trimmed by 6 bases and the J gene end by 6 bases; junction bases not matched to a gene: 14. The germline CDR1 and CDR2 sequences are MNHNS and SASEGT.

This clonotype appeared many times. The V gene is TRBV4-2, the J gene TRBJ1-6, with TRBD1 matching 11 bases. CDR3 length: 18 amino acids. The germline V gene has CDR1 LGHNA and CDR2 YNFKEQ. V trimming: 0 bases; J trimming: 7 bases; junction bases outside the gene matches: 8. The CDR3 DNA is TGTGCCAGCAGCCAAGATCAGGGGACAGGGGGTTTCAATTCACCCCTCCACTTT. Its protein product is CASSQDQGTGGFNSPLHF.

This clonotype has only a few counts. The CDR3 bases are TGTGCCAGCAGCATCAACGCGGGAGGGGGAGATACGCAGTATTTT. It codes for CASSINAGGGDTQYF. The rearrangement links TRBV11-2 to TRBJ2-3; 9 bases align to TRBD2. This CDR3 has 15 residues. Germline CDR1 reads SGHAT; CDR2 reads FQNNGV. Germline trimming cut 5 bases from V and 5 bases from J; bases unmatched to any gene: 8. Using reference TRBV11-2 and TRBJ2-3 for the parts outside the CDR3, the full variable domain is EAGVAQSPRYKIIEKRQSVAFWCNPISGHATLYWYQQILGQGPKLLIQFQNNGVVDDSQLPKDRFSAERLKGVDSTLKIQPAKLEDSAVYLCASSINAGGGDTQYFGPGTRLTVL.

The CDR3 nucleotides read TGCAGCGTTGAGGGGGTAGCGGGAGACCCCTACAATGAGCAGTTCTTC. Protein sequence: CSVEGVAGDPYNEQFF. The V and J genes are TRBV29-1 and TRBJ2-1; 9 positions agree with TRBD2. Germline CDR1 and CDR2: SQVTM and ANQGSEA. CDR3 size: 16 residues. The V gene end was trimmed by 3 bases and the J gene end by 2 bases; junction bases not matched to a gene: 8.

There are a few counts of this clonotype. The chain links TRBV19 to TRBJ2-3; the match to TRBD2 covers 14 bases. Germline CDR1 LNHDA, CDR2 SQIVND (reference sequence). The CDR3 is made up of 14 amino acids. The junction had 6 bases not matched to a gene; V was cut back by 10 bases and J by 6 bases. CDR3 residues: CATGLAGVSDTQYF. The CDR3 coding sequence is TGTGCCACGGGACTAGCGGGAGTTTCGGATACGCAGTATTTT.